This is a list of T cell receptor beta chains from one sample in a study of cytomegalovirus exposure and HLA in healthy donors. Sequencing was performed with immunoSEQ multiplex PCR; in TCRdb, only in-frame clones are kept and a portion is missing. The top ten clones hold 3% to 3.5% of a sample with 73,000 or so clones, 85% to 95% of them seen once. What was sequenced was PBMCs. These TCRs come from a young woman in good health and CMV-seropositive. Each CDR3 is given with its conserved first and last residue. The D gene is left open where the match is weak. Clone size, where shown, is once, few, many, or a class for clones that have expanded.

J gene: TRBJ2-2
V gene: TRBV15
clone size: .
D gene: TRBD2
CDR3 DNA: TGTGCCACCAGCACTGGGGCGGGAGCCCATAACACCGGGGAGCTGTTTTTT
CDR3 protein: CATSTGAGAHNTGELFF

J gene: TRBJ2-5
V gene: TRBV28
clone size: .
D gene: TRBD1
CDR3 DNA: TGTGCCAGCAGTCAACAGGGACAGGGTAAAGAGACCCAGTACTTC
CDR3 protein: CASSQQGQGKETQYF

J gene: TRBJ2-1
V gene: TRBV28
clone size: .
D gene: .
CDR3 DNA: TGTGCCAGCAGAACATACAATGAGCAGTTCTTC
CDR3 protein: CASRTYNEQFF

J gene: TRBJ2-7
V gene: TRBV11-2
clone size: .
D gene: .
CDR3 DNA: TGTGCCAGCAGCCCGACACTCTCCTACGAGCAGTACTTC
CDR3 protein: CASSPTLSYEQYF

J gene: TRBJ2-2
V gene: TRBV2
clone size: .
D gene: .
CDR3 DNA: TGTGCCAGCAGTGAGAGCGGAAAAGCGAACACCGGGGAGCTGTTTTTT
CDR3 protein: CASSESGKANTGELFF

J gene: TRBJ1-1
V gene: TRBV6-1
clone size: .
D gene: .
CDR3 DNA: TGTGCCAGCAGTGGGTCGAAACAGGGCCTCCTGAACACTGAAGCTTTCTTT
CDR3 protein: CASSGSKQGLLNTEAFF

J gene: TRBJ2-1
V gene: TRBV27
clone size: .
D gene: TRBD2
CDR3 DNA: TGTGCCAGCAGTTTCCCGGGAGGGAACAATGAGCAGTTCTTC
CDR3 protein: CASSFPGGNNEQFF

J gene: TRBJ2-4
V gene: TRBV7-2
clone size: .
D gene: .
CDR3 DNA: TGTGCCAGCGGGTCAGAGGGAGTTTATGACATTCAGTACTTC
CDR3 protein: CASGSEGVYDIQYF

J gene: TRBJ2-5
V gene: TRBV28
clone size: .
D gene: TRBD1
CDR3 DNA: TGTGCCAGCTCGGGACAGCAAGAGACCCAGTACTTC
CDR3 protein: CASSGQQETQYF

J gene: TRBJ1-5
V gene: TRBV12-5
clone size: .
D gene: .
CDR3 DNA: TGTGCTAGTGGTTTGTCAGCAGGTCAGCCCCAGCATTTT
CDR3 protein: CASGLSAGQPQHF

J gene: TRBJ2-2
V gene: TRBV6-6
clone size: .
D gene: .
CDR3 DNA: TGTGCCAGCAGTTACTCGGGTCTGCCTAGCGCCGGGGAGCTGTTTTTT
CDR3 protein: CASSYSGLPSAGELFF

J gene: TRBJ2-3
V gene: TRBV5-1
clone size: .
D gene: .
CDR3 DNA: TGCGCCAGCAGCTTGTTGGAGGGAAGAGATACGCAGTATTTT
CDR3 protein: CASSLLEGRDTQYF

J gene: TRBJ2-7
V gene: TRBV14
clone size: .
D gene: TRBD2
CDR3 DNA: TGTGCCAGCAGCCAAGTGGGGGGGTTCTCCTACGAGCAGTACTTC
CDR3 protein: CASSQVGGFSYEQYF

J gene: TRBJ2-5
V gene: TRBV11-2
clone size: .
D gene: .
CDR3 DNA: TGTGCCAGCAGCCAGATTTCAGAGACCCAGTACTTC
CDR3 protein: CASSQISETQYF

J gene: TRBJ2-2
V gene: TRBV19
clone size: .
D gene: TRBD2
CDR3 DNA: TGTGCCAGTAGTATAGGTTCGCTAGCGGCGAACACCGGGGAGCTGTTTTTT
CDR3 protein: CASSIGSLAANTGELFF

J gene: TRBJ1-2
V gene: TRBV5-1
clone size: .
D gene: .
CDR3 DNA: TGCGCCAGCCCGAAGGACGGGACAAACTATGGCTACACCTTC
CDR3 protein: CASPKDGTNYGYTF

J gene: TRBJ2-1
V gene: TRBV10-2
clone size: .
D gene: TRBD1
CDR3 DNA: TGCGCCAGCAGTGATAGGGGGCGGGATGAGCAGTTCTTC
CDR3 protein: CASSDRGRDEQFF

J gene: TRBJ1-1
V gene: TRBV2
clone size: .
D gene: .
CDR3 DNA: TGTGCCAGCAGTGATTCAGGGCAGGGCTACACTGAAGCTTTCTTT
CDR3 protein: CASSDSGQGYTEAFF

J gene: TRBJ2-1
V gene: TRBV10-3
clone size: .
D gene: TRBD2
CDR3 DNA: TGTGCCATCAGTGAGGGACTAGACGCAGATGAGCAGTTCTTC
CDR3 protein: CAISEGLDADEQFF

J gene: TRBJ2-1
V gene: TRBV13
clone size: .
D gene: TRBD2
CDR3 DNA: TGTGCCAGCAGCTTCTTAGCGGGAGCTGAGCAGTTCTTC
CDR3 protein: CASSFLAGAEQFF

J gene: TRBJ1-2
V gene: TRBV7-6
clone size: .
D gene: .
CDR3 DNA: TGTGCCAGCAGCTTAGTGGCAGGGGAAGGCTACACCTTC
CDR3 protein: CASSLVAGEGYTF

J gene: TRBJ1-5
V gene: TRBV7-2
clone size: .
D gene: .
CDR3 DNA: TGTGCCAGCAGTCCGACCGCGGGGGGTCAGCCCCAGCATTTT
CDR3 protein: CASSPTAGGQPQHF

J gene: TRBJ2-5
V gene: TRBV7-9
clone size: .
D gene: TRBD2
CDR3 DNA: TGTGCCAGCAGCTTAATAGCGGGGGGCCGGGAGACCCAGTACTTC
CDR3 protein: CASSLIAGGRETQYF

J gene: TRBJ1-1
V gene: TRBV6-6
clone size: .
D gene: .
CDR3 DNA: TGTGCCAGCAGTTATGACAGGAACACTGAAGCTTTCTTT
CDR3 protein: CASSYDRNTEAFF

J gene: TRBJ2-2
V gene: TRBV14
clone size: .
D gene: TRBD1
CDR3 DNA: TGTGCCAGCAGCCCCAGGACAGGGCAAGACACCGGGGAGCTGTTTTTT
CDR3 protein: CASSPRTGQDTGELFF

J gene: TRBJ1-2
V gene: TRBV30
clone size: .
D gene: .
CDR3 DNA: TGTGCCTGGAGTGTGTCGGGGTATGGCTACACCTTC
CDR3 protein: CAWSVSGYGYTF

J gene: TRBJ2-2
V gene: TRBV2
clone size: .
D gene: TRBD2
CDR3 DNA: TGTGCCAGCAGTGAACACGGGAGGAAAACCGGGGAGCTGTTTTTT
CDR3 protein: CASSEHGRKTGELFF

J gene: TRBJ2-7
V gene: TRBV11-1
clone size: .
D gene: .
CDR3 DNA: TGTGCCAGCAGTCCGCTAGCGCGGCTCTCGTACGAGCAGTACTTC
CDR3 protein: CASSPLARLSYEQYF

J gene: TRBJ1-4
V gene: TRBV11-2
clone size: .
D gene: TRBD1
CDR3 DNA: TGTGCCAGCAGCTCCAGACAGGGGGCGAGTGAAAAACTGTTTTTT
CDR3 protein: CASSSRQGASEKLFF

J gene: TRBJ1-5
V gene: TRBV6-6
clone size: .
D gene: .
CDR3 DNA: TGTGCCAGCAGTTCCGATCAGCCCCAGCATTTT
CDR3 protein: CASSSDQPQHF

J gene: TRBJ2-7
V gene: TRBV7-2
clone size: .
D gene: .
CDR3 DNA: TGTGCCAGCAGCTTAGTAGGGGAAGGCCTCTTTGGCGAGCAGTACTTC
CDR3 protein: CASSLVGEGLFGEQYF

J gene: TRBJ1-1
V gene: TRBV18
clone size: .
D gene: TRBD1
CDR3 DNA: TGTGCCAGCTCGCCGGGACAGCTTTACACTGAAGCTTTCTTT
CDR3 protein: CASSPGQLYTEAFF

J gene: TRBJ1-2
V gene: TRBV28
clone size: once
D gene: .
CDR3 DNA: TGTGCCAGCAGTACCCCGACAGAGTACTCTAACTATGGCTACACCTTC
CDR3 protein: CASSTPTEYSNYGYTF

J gene: TRBJ2-3
V gene: TRBV11-2
clone size: .
D gene: .
CDR3 DNA: TGTGCCAGCAGCTCAAATTTACTCACCAACACAGATACGCAGTATTTT
CDR3 protein: CASSSNLLTNTDTQYF

J gene: TRBJ2-2
V gene: TRBV5-4
clone size: once
D gene: .
CDR3 DNA: TGTGCCAGCACCTCGGCGGGCGACAGGACCGGGGAGCTGTTTTTT
CDR3 protein: CASTSAGDRTGELFF

J gene: TRBJ1-2
V gene: TRBV14
clone size: .
D gene: .
CDR3 DNA: TGTGCCAGCAGCCAAGTGGGCGTCTATGGCTACACCTTC
CDR3 protein: CASSQVGVYGYTF

J gene: TRBJ2-3
V gene: TRBV28
clone size: .
D gene: TRBD2
CDR3 DNA: TGTGCCAGCAGCCTTTGGGGGGGTATTACAGATACGCAGTATTTT
CDR3 protein: CASSLWGGITDTQYF

J gene: TRBJ1-2
V gene: TRBV7-9
clone size: .
D gene: TRBD1
CDR3 DNA: TGTGCCAGCAGCATACGCGGACAGGGGGCTTATGGCTACACCTTC
CDR3 protein: CASSIRGQGAYGYTF

J gene: TRBJ1-4
V gene: TRBV5-1
clone size: .
D gene: TRBD1
CDR3 DNA: TGCGCCAGCAGCTTAGGACAGGGGGCGCGGGCTCTTGAAAAACTGTTTTTT
CDR3 protein: CASSLGQGARALEKLFF

J gene: TRBJ1-1
V gene: TRBV29-1
clone size: .
D gene: TRBD1
CDR3 DNA: TGCAGCGTCGGTTTAGGGGGGACAGGCCCTTTAATGAACACTGAAGCTTTCTTT
CDR3 protein: CSVGLGGTGPLMNTEAFF

J gene: TRBJ2-3
V gene: TRBV6-5
clone size: .
D gene: TRBD2
CDR3 DNA: TGTGCCAGCGGGAGGGGTAGTGGCACAGATACGCAGTATTTT
CDR3 protein: CASGRGSGTDTQYF

J gene: TRBJ2-5
V gene: TRBV7-2
clone size: .
D gene: .
CDR3 DNA: TGTGCCAGCAGCTTAGGTGCGTCGGAGACCCAGTACTTC
CDR3 protein: CASSLGASETQYF

J gene: TRBJ1-2
V gene: TRBV2
clone size: .
D gene: TRBD1
CDR3 DNA: TGTGCCAGCACGTCGTGGACAGGGAGGTATGGCTACACCTTC
CDR3 protein: CASTSWTGRYGYTF

J gene: TRBJ2-1
V gene: TRBV9
clone size: .
D gene: .
CDR3 DNA: TGTGCCAGCAGCGTACACGACAAATACAATGAGCAGTTCTTC
CDR3 protein: CASSVHDKYNEQFF

J gene: TRBJ2-5
V gene: TRBV7-9
clone size: once
D gene: TRBD2
CDR3 DNA: TGTGCCAGCAGCTCCGGGACTAGAAATTGGCTCCAGTACTTC
CDR3 protein: CASSSGTRNWLQYF

J gene: TRBJ1-3
V gene: TRBV29-1
clone size: .
D gene: .
CDR3 DNA: TGCAGCGCCAAAATCTCGCAGTCCCCCGATCGAAACACCATATATTTT
CDR3 protein: CSAKISQSPDRNTIYF

J gene: TRBJ1-4
V gene: TRBV4-1
clone size: .
D gene: .
CDR3 DNA: TGCGCCAGCAGCCAAGATCATACTAATGAAAAACTGTTTTTT
CDR3 protein: CASSQDHTNEKLFF

J gene: TRBJ2-7
V gene: TRBV9
clone size: .
D gene: .
CDR3 DNA: TGTGCCAGCAGCGTAGCATACGGGACCTACGAGCAGTACTTC
CDR3 protein: CASSVAYGTYEQYF